The rows below give T cell receptor beta chains drawn from one sample of a study of blood T cell repertoires in COVID-19. The method was immunoSEQ multiplex PCR; TCRdb's version includes in-frame clones alone and lacks a portion of them. The data show about 190,000 clones, with approximately 80% seen just once and 20% held by the top ten. The specimen sequenced was peripheral blood. These receptors all stem from a human donor in a cohort sampled during active COVID-19. Both conserved end residues are part of each CDR3. D genes are given only for firm matches. A row's size may be missing; if present it is once, few, many or a size class.

clone_size: NA
j_call: TRBJ1-2
v_call: TRBV19
d_call: TRBD1
cdr3_aa: CASSSNRGQAANYGYTF
cdr3_nt: TGTGCCAGTAGTTCCAATCGCGGACAGGCAGCTAACTATGGCTACACCTTC

clone_size: NA
j_call: TRBJ2-3
v_call: TRBV7-9
d_call: NA
cdr3_aa: CASSSRTRNHTDTQYF
cdr3_nt: TGTGCCAGCAGCTCACGGACACGGAACCACACAGATACGCAGTATTTT

clone_size: NA
j_call: TRBJ1-2
v_call: TRBV5-1
d_call: NA
cdr3_aa: CASSLGPQEYYGYTF
cdr3_nt: TGCGCCAGCAGCTTGGGACCACAGGAATATTATGGCTACACCTTC

clone_size: NA
j_call: TRBJ2-3
v_call: TRBV5-1
d_call: TRBD2
cdr3_aa: CASSLSASGGGRTDTQYF
cdr3_nt: TGCGCCAGCAGCTTGTCGGCTAGCGGGGGGGGGCGCACAGATACGCAGTATTTT

clone_size: NA
j_call: TRBJ1-6
v_call: TRBV11-2
d_call: TRBD1
cdr3_aa: CATRDRDTRGSPLHF
cdr3_nt: TGTGCAACCCGGGACAGGGACACTCGGGGTTCACCCCTCCACTTT

clone_size: NA
j_call: TRBJ1-2
v_call: TRBV29-1
d_call: NA
cdr3_aa: CSVAEGYGYTF
cdr3_nt: TGCAGCGTCGCGGAAGGTTATGGCTACACCTTC

clone_size: NA
j_call: TRBJ2-1
v_call: TRBV30
d_call: NA
cdr3_aa: CAWSPPSGMQFF
cdr3_nt: TGTGCCTGGAGCCCCCCATCCGGGATGCAGTTCTTC

clone_size: NA
j_call: TRBJ1-1
v_call: TRBV5-1
d_call: NA
cdr3_aa: CASSEQGPEAFF
cdr3_nt: TGCGCCAGCAGCGAACAGGGTCCTGAAGCTTTCTTT

clone_size: few
j_call: TRBJ1-4
v_call: TRBV19
d_call: NA
cdr3_aa: CASSIGAVATNEKLFF
cdr3_nt: TGTGCCAGTAGTATAGGGGCCGTAGCAACTAATGAAAAACTGTTTTTT

clone_size: few
j_call: TRBJ2-7
v_call: TRBV19
d_call: TRBD1
cdr3_aa: CASSKYPGQGPYEQYF
cdr3_nt: TGTGCCAGTAGTAAATACCCGGGACAGGGCCCCTACGAGCAGTACTTC

clone_size: NA
j_call: TRBJ1-6
v_call: TRBV5-1
d_call: TRBD1
cdr3_aa: CASSNGQGHSPLHF
cdr3_nt: TGCGCCAGCAGCAACGGACAGGGACATTCACCCCTCCACTTT

clone_size: few
j_call: TRBJ1-5
v_call: TRBV27
d_call: TRBD1
cdr3_aa: CASSTGTAGEAQHF
cdr3_nt: TGTGCCAGCAGCACCGGGACAGCGGGGGAGGCCCAGCATTTT

clone_size: NA
j_call: TRBJ2-2
v_call: TRBV5-5
d_call: NA
cdr3_aa: CASSSGQLLTGELFF
cdr3_nt: TGTGCCAGCAGCTCCGGACAGCTTCTGACCGGGGAGCTGTTTTTT

clone_size: NA
j_call: TRBJ1-5
v_call: TRBV10-3
d_call: NA
cdr3_aa: CAISGHGGNQPQHF
cdr3_nt: TGTGCCATCAGTGGGCACGGGGGCAATCAGCCCCAGCATTTT

clone_size: few
j_call: TRBJ1-4
v_call: TRBV2
d_call: TRBD1
cdr3_aa: CASSFDRGTNEKLFF
cdr3_nt: TGTGCCAGCAGTTTCGACAGGGGAACTAATGAAAAACTGTTTTTT

clone_size: NA
j_call: TRBJ1-6
v_call: TRBV2
d_call: TRBD1
cdr3_aa: CAKRSGTGDNSPLHF
cdr3_nt: TGTGCCAAACGATCGGGGACAGGTGATAATTCACCCCTCCACTTT

clone_size: NA
j_call: TRBJ1-4
v_call: TRBV6-1
d_call: NA
cdr3_aa: CASSEAAVGGEKLFF
cdr3_nt: TGTGCCAGCAGTGAAGCCGCCGTTGGGGGGGAAAAACTGTTTTTT

clone_size: NA
j_call: TRBJ2-1
v_call: TRBV7-9
d_call: TRBD2
cdr3_aa: CASSLVASGGNEQFF
cdr3_nt: TGTGCCAGCAGCTTAGTGGCTAGCGGGGGCAATGAGCAGTTCTTC

clone_size: NA
j_call: TRBJ1-5
v_call: TRBV6-5
d_call: NA
cdr3_aa: CASKGQTGTNQPQHF
cdr3_nt: TGTGCCAGCAAAGGACAGACAGGCACGAATCAGCCCCAGCATTTT

clone_size: NA
j_call: TRBJ1-2
v_call: TRBV4-1
d_call: NA
cdr3_aa: CASSQPGLNYGYTF
cdr3_nt: TGCGCCAGCAGCCAACCAGGACTGAACTATGGCTACACCTTC

clone_size: NA
j_call: TRBJ2-1
v_call: TRBV12-3/TRBV12-4
d_call: NA
cdr3_aa: CASSFVSEQFF
cdr3_nt: TGTGCCAGCAGTTTTGTTAGCGAGCAGTTCTTC

clone_size: once
j_call: TRBJ1-6
v_call: TRBV11-2
d_call: TRBD1
cdr3_aa: CASSWDRGSPLHF
cdr3_nt: TGTGCCAGCAGCTGGGACAGGGGTTCACCCCTCCACTTT